The present entry profiles one T cell receptor beta chain with its context. The antigen remains unidentified. The data belong to a study of T cell responses to AZD1222 COVID-19 vaccine. Points from the study as a whole: Nearly half of spike-specific TCRs reportedly go after variant regions that carry no mutations. Spike-specific TCR breadth and depth were elevated following two AZD1222 doses.

This CDR3 spans 14 amino acids. The ends were cut back, 4 bases at V and 3 bases at J, with 10 bases in the middle. The germline gives CDR1 SEHNR, CDR2 FQNEAQ (reference sequence). This table comes from immunoSEQ multiplex PCR, and its TCRdb copy is limited to in-frame clones, with some not included. The sample yields about 120,000 clones, roughly 90% seen once. This TCR derives from an adult in good health. The rearrangement links TRBV7-9 to TRBJ1-5; perhaps TRBD1 as D (6 bases). This specimen consisted of peripheral blood, obtained on day 0 of AZD1222 vaccination. The CDR3 DNA reads TGTGCCAGCAGCTGGTGGGACACCAATCAGCCCCAGCATTTT. Translated: CASSWWDTNQPQHF.